The sequence of this TCR beta chain was determined in a study of vaccination and CD4 T cells after COVID-19. Whole-study context: Overlapping spike peptides from SARS-CoV-2, HCoV-NL63, HCoV-OC43 and HCoV-229E served to stimulate the cells.

Between the trimmed V and J ends, which lost 0 bases and 8 bases, there was a span of 14 bases. The CDR3 has 15 residues. From germline, CDR1 is DFQATT and CDR2 SNEGSKA (reference sequence). This clonotype has a handful of counts. Its antigen is unknown. Stated treatment: roughly ten-day PBMC culture with coronavirus spike peptide pools or control peptides (ViraFEST assay). The Oncomine TCR Beta short-read assay sequenced DNA from cultured CD4+ T cells. Genomic DNA was isolated from cultured CD4+ T cells. TCRdb redid the calling of the PCR reads with MiXCR, one entry per CDR3 protein. The sample carries over 10,000 distinct CDR3 sequences, 40% to 45% recorded once.

Sequenced material: cultured CD4+ T cells from blood. The J gene is TRBJ1-6, the V gene TRBV20-1; D is unresolved. This TCR derives from a human donor with COVID-19. CDR3 in amino acids: CSARDTGRKDSPLHF. The CDR3, as DNA: TGCAGTGCTAGAGATACCGGACGAAAGGATTCACCCCTCCACTTT.